This TCR beta chain was profiled in a study of blood T cell repertoires in COVID-19. Study overall: Acute and convalescent COVID-19 specimens originated in the United States, Italy and Spain.

The germline CDR1 and CDR2 sequences are MGHRA and YSYEKL. The CDR3 spans 15 residues. Turning to this clone: The junction differs from germline at one of its ends, possibly a read error.

Per the original data handling: Scientists estimated how many nucleated cells there were by amplifying reference gene primers. Measured with immunoSEQ multiplex PCR; TCRdb has only the in-frame clones, and not every one. V, J and clone size derive from that table, while D and trimming were established from the DNA sequence. This sample has 250,000 to 350,000 clones, with roughly 91% found just once. The chain carries TRBV4-1 and TRBJ1-4; TRBD1 matches 7 bases. The clonotype was recovered from a man aged 25 to 40 with acute or convalescent COVID-19. The specimen sequenced was peripheral blood. This chain's CDR3 is CASSQEGAYREKLFF. The CDR3 DNA is TGCGCCAGCAGTCAAGAGGGGGCATATAGGGAAAAACTGTTTTTT.